This T cell receptor beta chain comes out of a study of T-cell reconstitution after alpha-beta-depleted transplantation in children. V was pared by 9 bases and J by 1 base, with 13 bases between. Looked up from germline, CDR1 is ENHRY and CDR2 is SYGVKD. The CDR3 runs 14 residues. For TCRbeta, the library was prepared with unique molecular identifiers. One entry per CDR3 protein results from TCRdb running MiXCR on the PCR reads. Found here are some 290,000 distinct CDR3 sequences, about a quarter of them singletons; the top ten hold 10% to 11%. With respect to this clonotype: The antigen is not known.

Study findings and constraints: Reportedly, alpha-beta T cells present about two months post-transplant originated from several hundred expanded clones of graft origin. Surviving thymic progenitors and recipient T cells were the source of high TCRbeta diversity at day 60 in some patients. T-cell counts and diversity at one year following transplant were attributed mainly to newly produced T cells.

This receptor was taken from a male patient between 5 and 17 years old who had a stem cell transplant for acute lymphoblastic leukemia, so the T cells may come from the graft donor. The material was PBMCs, mostly from graft donor cells, obtained 180 days after TCRalphabeta/CD19-depleted stem cell transplant. The chain combines TRBV10-3 with TRBJ2-1, with D possibly TRBD1 on 6 matching bases. The CDR3 reads CAIRQAKSYNEQFF. The CDR3 nucleotides read TGTGCCATTCGACAGGCAAAGTCCTACAATGAGCAGTTCTTC.